The 29 T cell receptor beta chains listed next were all sequenced from one sample in a study of blood T cells in healthy people across ages. With a J-beta primer mix and a sample-barcoded 5' primer, a second PCR ran about 7 to 12 cycles. From the 5' RACE reads, TCRdb called clonotypes with MiXCR, one entry per CDR3 protein. The repertoire has about 640,000 distinct CDR3 sequences, roughly 58% of them found once; the top ten carry roughly 34%. Sequenced material: blood. The receptor source for this set is a man aged 60-69 years in good health.

The V and J genes are TRBV12-3 or TRBV12-4 and TRBJ1-5; D uncertain. Trimming stripped 6 bases from V and 0 bases from J, with 6 bases between. The CDR3 has 13 residues. CDR3 protein: CASRLSSNQPQHF. DNA for the CDR3: TGTGCCAGCAGACTCTCTAGCAATCAGCCCCAGCATTTT.

This clonotype has only a few counts. The chain couples TRBV20-1 to TRBJ1-2, with D uncertain. The germline V and J ends were trimmed by 4 bases and 6 bases, with 9 bases remaining between them. This CDR3 has 11 residues. Germline V lookup: CDR1 DFQATT, CDR2 SNEGSKA (reference sequence). The CDR3 protein is CSATQGNGYTF. CDR3 nucleotide sequence: TGCAGTGCTACCCAAGGGAATGGCTACACCTTC.

V is TRBV11-1 and J is TRBJ2-7, with TRBD2 identical over 8 bases. V was clipped by 2 bases and J by 1 base; unmatched bases: 4. CDR1 and CDR2 (germline): SGHAT, FQDESV (reference sequence). The CDR3 length is 15 residues. CDR3 region: CASSLRREESYEQYF. In DNA form, the CDR3 reads TGTGCCAGCAGCTTAAGGCGGGAGGAGTCCTACGAGCAGTACTTC.

A word on this clonotype: A much more abundant neighbour one base away suggests this may be a read error. The chain links TRBV5-1 to TRBJ1-6; D call uncertain. This CDR3 region has 12 residues. The ends were cut back, 3 bases at V and 7 bases at J, with 5 bases in the middle. From germline, CDR1 is SGHRS and CDR2 YFSETQ. The CDR3 protein is CASSSENSPLHF. CDR3 nucleotides: TGCGCCAGCAGCTCAGAGAATTCACCCCTCCACTTT.

V usage is TRBV6-5 and J usage is TRBJ2-3, with 9 bases aligning to TRBD1. The germline V gene encodes CDR1 MNHEY and CDR2 SVGAGI. V dropped 0 bases and J dropped 4; count of bases not matched to a gene: 8. This CDR3 comprises 17 residues. For the CDR3, the DNA is TGTGCCAGCAGTTACTCGAAACAGGGGGCCCATCCAGATACGCAGTATTTT. This encodes CASSYSKQGAHPDTQYF.

The DNA of the CDR3 is TGTGCCAGCAGCCAATGGGACAGTGAAGCTTTCTTT. It specifies CASSQWDSEAFF. The chain links TRBV3-1 to TRBJ1-1; 7 nucleotides agree with TRBD1. This CDR3 region has 12 residues. Germline trimming cut 2 bases from V and 7 bases from J; bases unmatched to any gene: 1. Germline V lookup: CDR1 LGHDT, CDR2 YNNKEL (reference sequence). The variable domain in full, completed from reference TRBV3-1 and TRBJ1-1, reads DTAVSQTPKYLVTQMGNDKSIKCEQNLGHDTMYWYKQDSKKFLKIMFSYNNKELIINETVPNRFSPKSPDKAHLNLHINSLELGDSAVYFCASSQWDSEAFFGQGTRLTVV.

The V call is TRBV12-3 or TRBV12-4, the J call TRBJ2-5, with a weak D call TRBD1 (5 bases). V lost 6 bases to trimming and J lost 4 bases, with 12 bases between them. CDR3 length: 13 amino acids. The CDR3 region is CASRPGFSETQYF. Here the CDR3 DNA reads TGTGCCAGCAGACCAGGGTTTTCAGAGACCCAGTACTTC.

This chain joins TRBV21-1 and TRBJ1-6; the table calls TRBD1, which could not be checked here. TRBV21-1 is marked as a pseudogene. The CDR3 runs 14 residues. CDR3 sequence: CASFYRDRSSPLHF. DNA for the CDR3: TGTGCCAGCTTTTACCGGGACAGGAGTTCACCCCTCCACTTT.

The rearrangement uses TRBV6-1 and TRBJ2-2; TRBD1 agrees at 7 bases. The V gene end was trimmed by 6 bases and the J gene end by 7 bases; junction bases not matched to a gene: 8. This CDR3 has 14 amino acids. Germline-derived CDR1 and CDR2 are MNHNS and SASEGT. CDR3 sequence reads: CASREQGLGGELFF. The CDR3 DNA follows: TGTGCCAGCAGAGAACAGGGGCTCGGCGGGGAGCTGTTTTTT.

The V call is TRBV29-1, the J call TRBJ1-1; 10 nucleotides agree with TRBD1. J gave up 4 bases and V 4 bases, and 3 bases lay outside the gene matches. Germline CDR1 SQVTM, CDR2 ANQGSEA. This CDR3 has 13 residues. CDR3 nucleotide sequence: TGCAGCGTTGCCCGGGACAGGGGCACTGAAGCTTTCTTT. Translating it yields CSVARDRGTEAFF.

In its sample, this clonotype was seen a few times. V usage is TRBV7-2 and J usage is TRBJ2-6; no clear D. Germline V gene sequence: CDR1 SGHTA, CDR2 FQGNSA. The CDR3 loop spans 11 amino acids. Trimming removed 5 bases at V and 9 bases at J, with 5 bases between. The CDR3 DNA reads TGTGCCAGCAGCCCACACAACGTCCTGACTTTC. Translating gives CASSPHNVLTF.

There are many counts of this clonotype. The rearrangement links TRBV7-8 to TRBJ2-6, with D possibly matching TRBD1 (6 bases). Deletions cut 5 bases from V and 0 bases from J, with 8 bases between. This CDR3 comprises 15 residues. Germline V gene lookup returns CDR1 SGHVS and CDR2 FQNEAQ. Written as DNA, the CDR3 is TGTGCCAGCAGCCGCAGGGGCTCTGGGGCCAACGTCCTGACTTTC. Residues: CASSRRGSGANVLTF. The full variable domain, rest sourced from reference TRBV7-8 and TRBJ2-6, is GAGVSQSPRYKVAKRGQDVALRCDPISGHVSLFWYQQALGQGPEFLTYFQNEAQLDKSGLPSDRFFAERPEGSVSTLKIQRTQQEDSAVYLCASSRRGSGANVLTFGAGSRLTVL.

The J gene is TRBJ2-5, the V gene TRBV7-9; 12 bases align to TRBD1. Gene TRBJ2-7 matches the end of the DNA better, so the J call may be wrong. CDR3 length: 16 amino acids. Germline values: CDR1 SEHNR, CDR2 FQNEAQ (reference sequence). CDR3 sequence reads: CASSQQAGTGGGEQYF. CDR3 bases: TGTGCCAGCAGCCAACAAGCCGGGACAGGGGGCGGCGAGCAGTACTTC.

V gene TRBV6-2 or TRBV6-3 combines with J gene TRBJ1-6; D gene ambiguous. The V and J ends lost 5 bases and 5 bases respectively, with 7 bases between them. The V gene's germline CDR1 is MNHEY and CDR2 SVGEGT. CDR3 length: 13 amino acids. The CDR3 DNA reads TGTGCCAGCAGTGGCGTTAATAATTCACCCCTCCACTTT. This sequence encodes CASSGVNNSPLHF.

The chain links TRBV10-3 to TRBJ1-6; D may be TRBD1 (5 bases). The V end was cut by 3 bases, the J end by 4 bases, with 10 bases between. The CDR3 contains 15 residues. Germline V gene sequence: CDR1 ENHRY, CDR2 SYGVKD. The CDR3 loop reads CAISDRDRYNSPLHF. CDR3 nucleotides: TGTGCCATCAGTGACAGGGATCGTTATAATTCACCCCTCCACTTT.

The chain joins TRBV7-2 to TRBJ2-4; 15 nucleotides align to TRBD2. J gave up 13 bases and V 5 bases, and 9 bases lay outside the gene matches. The CDR3 runs to 15 residues. The germline V gene has CDR1 SGHTA and CDR2 FQGNSA. CDR3 residues: CASSPGTSGGLLQYF. The CDR3 bases are TGTGCCAGCAGCCCCGGGACTAGCGGGGGGCTTTTACAGTACTTC.

There are a few counts of this clonotype. The chain couples TRBV7-9 to TRBJ1-4; D uncertain. The CDR3 loop spans 16 amino acids. Germline-derived CDR1 and CDR2 are SEHNR and FQNEAQ (reference sequence). Trimming removed 3 bases from V and 3 bases from J, with 14 bases in between. The DNA for the CDR3 is TGTGCCAGCAGCTTTTCTTCGCCAAGGGCTAATGAAAAACTGTTTTTT. Protein sequence: CASSFSSPRANEKLFF.

This chain uses TRBV6-2 or TRBV6-3 with TRBJ2-7; D is unclear. Germline CDR1 reads MNHEY; CDR2 reads SVGEGT. CDR3 length equals 15 residues. V lost 7 bases to trimming and J lost 0 bases, with 16 bases between them. The CDR3 here is CASIGRVSYSYEQYF. The DNA of the CDR3 is TGTGCCAGCATTGGACGTGTAAGCTACTCCTACGAGCAGTACTTC.

The genes are TRBV7-2 and TRBJ2-5; TRBD2 agrees at 8 bases. Unmatched junction bases numbered 12, after V lost 4 bases and J lost 2 bases. Germline CDR1 reads SGHTA; CDR2 reads FQGNSA. The CDR3 has 17 amino acids. The CDR3 nucleotides are TGTGCCAGCAGCTCCGGCTTCGGCGGGGGGCGGCAAGAGACCCAGTACTTC. This sequence encodes CASSSGFGGGRQETQYF.

The chain uses TRBV7-9 and TRBJ1-2, with TRBD1 as a possible D gene (6 bases). The V gene's germline CDR1 is SEHNR and CDR2 FQNEAQ (reference sequence). The CDR3 totals 16 residues. Between the trimmed V and J ends, which lost 5 bases and 5 bases, there was a span of 21 bases. The DNA of the CDR3 is TGTGCCAGCAGCGGGAGGGACCCAGGGGTTGGATATGGCTACACCTTC. Translating it yields CASSGRDPGVGYGYTF.

The table lists this clonotype with a few counts. The chain links TRBV6-5 to TRBJ2-7, with D tentatively TRBD1 or TRBD2 (5 bases each). The length of the CDR3 is 13 residues. Trimming shortened V by 6 bases and J by 3 bases, and 12 bases separated the two germline ends. Germline assignment: CDR1 MNHEY and CDR2 SVGAGI. The CDR3 loop is CASRADIYYEQYF. CDR3 nucleotide sequence: TGTGCCAGCAGAGCGGACATTTACTACGAGCAGTACTTC.

This sequence joins TRBV9 and TRBJ2-1; D is perhaps TRBD1 or TRBD2 (5 bases each). Germline-derived CDR1 and CDR2 are SGDLS and YYNGEE. V lost 5 bases and J lost 12, with 24 bases in between. CDR3 size: 15 residues. CDR3 DNA: TGTGCCAGCAGTAAGGCAGGGCGCCTGGGGGATGGGCAGTTCTTC. Its protein product is CASSKAGRLGDGQFF.

V gene TRBV20-1 combines with J gene TRBJ1-2; tentatively, D is TRBD1 (6 bases). Germline V CDR1 and CDR2: DFQATT, SNEGSKA (reference sequence). The CDR3 sequence is 12 residues long. Trimming cost V 6 bases and J 3 bases, with 11 bases left between them. Written as DNA, the CDR3 is TGCAGTGCAGCCGGGACACACTATGGCTACACCTTC. Translated: CSAAGTHYGYTF.

The table lists this clonotype with a few counts. This chain connects TRBV24-1 to TRBJ2-3, with D unresolved. This CDR3 is built from 13 residues. Trimming stripped 1 base from V and 2 bases from J, with 3 bases between. Germline CDR1 is KGHDR and CDR2 is SFDVKD. The CDR3 DNA sequence: TGTGCCACCAGTGATTTAATCACAGATACGCAGTATTTT. Amino acids: CATSDLITDTQYF.

The chain uses TRBV20-1 and TRBJ1-4; no reliable D call. V lost 3 bases, J lost 7 bases, and 3 bases lay in between. Germline values: CDR1 DFQATT, CDR2 SNEGSKA (reference sequence). The CDR3 is 10 residues long. In DNA form, the CDR3 reads TGCAGTGCTAGTACTGAAAAACTGTTTTTT. Its translation: CSASTEKLFF.

The DNA for the CDR3 is TGTGCCAGCAGCCCCCGGACCGCGGTCAGTGGGGGGGAGCTGTTTTTT. Translated, it gives CASSPRTAVSGGELFF. The V and J genes are TRBV7-2 and TRBJ2-2, with D unresolved. The germline CDR1 and CDR2 sequences are SGHTA and FQGNSA. The CDR3 extends over 16 amino acids. V lost 5 bases to trimming and J lost 8 bases, with 21 bases between them.

The chain couples TRBV20-1 to TRBJ2-7, with D unresolved. The length of the CDR3 is 17 residues. Trimming left V 1 base short and J 2 bases short, with 21 bases between. CDR1 is DFQATT, CDR2 SNEGSKA, per germline (reference sequence). This CDR3 reads CSARANLGARIAYEQYF. The CDR3 bases are TGCAGTGCTAGAGCTAATCTTGGAGCCAGGATAGCCTACGAGCAGTACTTC.

The V and J genes are TRBV10-1 and TRBJ2-3; a weak D match, TRBD2 (7 bases). Per the germline V gene, CDR1 is WNHNN and CDR2 is SYGVQD (reference sequence). The CDR3 totals 15 residues. V dropped 2 bases and J dropped 0 bases, with 9 bases sitting between them. The CDR3 loop reads CASSERGASTDTQYF. The CDR3 DNA sequence: TGCGCCAGCAGTGAGCGGGGGGCGAGCACAGATACGCAGTATTTT.

J is TRBJ2-5 and V is TRBV6-1, with TRBD2 identical over 7 bases. The germline gives CDR1 MNHNS, CDR2 SASEGT. Trimming at V came to 5 bases and at J to 13 bases, leaving 19 bases not matched to a gene. The CDR3 has 15 amino acids. The CDR3 bases are TGTGCCAGCAGTCCCCAGGACGGCCGGACTAGTGTATCGTACTTC. Its translation is CASSPQDGRTSVSYF.